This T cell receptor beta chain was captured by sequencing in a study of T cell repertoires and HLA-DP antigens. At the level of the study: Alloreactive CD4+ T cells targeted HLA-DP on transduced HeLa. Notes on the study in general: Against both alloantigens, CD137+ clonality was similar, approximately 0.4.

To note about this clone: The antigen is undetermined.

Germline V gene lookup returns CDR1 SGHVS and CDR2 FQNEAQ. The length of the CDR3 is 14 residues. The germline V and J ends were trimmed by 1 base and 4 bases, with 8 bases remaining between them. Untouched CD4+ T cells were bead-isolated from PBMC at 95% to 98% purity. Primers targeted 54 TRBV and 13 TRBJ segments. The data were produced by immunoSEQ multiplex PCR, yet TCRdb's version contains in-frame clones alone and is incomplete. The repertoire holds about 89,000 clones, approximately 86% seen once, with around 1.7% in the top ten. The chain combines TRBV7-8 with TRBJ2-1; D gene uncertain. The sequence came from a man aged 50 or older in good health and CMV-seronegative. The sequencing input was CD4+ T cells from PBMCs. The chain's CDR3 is CASSLEPAYNEQFF. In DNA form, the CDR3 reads TGTGCCAGCAGCTTAGAACCGGCTTACAATGAGCAGTTCTTC.